This TCR beta chain was recovered during a study of T cell responses to AZD1222 COVID-19 vaccine. Study results and limitations: White British people made up most donors, females outnumbered males, and clonal diversity was possibly underestimated. Spike-wide vaccine-associated CD4 TCRs dominated at 160-218 and 743-854.

Profiled with immunoSEQ multiplex PCR; TCRdb holds only in-frame clones, not every one. The table records 130,000 to 150,000 clones, 75% to 90% of them present only once. As regards this clone: What it recognizes is unknown.

The input for sequencing was peripheral blood, taken on day 0 of MenACWY control vaccination. The receptor was derived from an adult in good health.

CDR3 nucleotides: TGTGCCAGTAGTACCTTTCACACCAATGAGCAGTTCTTC. Its translation is CASSTFHTNEQFF. The V gene is TRBV19, the J gene TRBJ2-1; D is ambiguous. Germline V gene sequence: CDR1 LNHDA, CDR2 SQIVND (reference sequence). Trimming pared 4 bases from V and 6 bases from J, leaving 10 bases between. The CDR3 has 13 residues.